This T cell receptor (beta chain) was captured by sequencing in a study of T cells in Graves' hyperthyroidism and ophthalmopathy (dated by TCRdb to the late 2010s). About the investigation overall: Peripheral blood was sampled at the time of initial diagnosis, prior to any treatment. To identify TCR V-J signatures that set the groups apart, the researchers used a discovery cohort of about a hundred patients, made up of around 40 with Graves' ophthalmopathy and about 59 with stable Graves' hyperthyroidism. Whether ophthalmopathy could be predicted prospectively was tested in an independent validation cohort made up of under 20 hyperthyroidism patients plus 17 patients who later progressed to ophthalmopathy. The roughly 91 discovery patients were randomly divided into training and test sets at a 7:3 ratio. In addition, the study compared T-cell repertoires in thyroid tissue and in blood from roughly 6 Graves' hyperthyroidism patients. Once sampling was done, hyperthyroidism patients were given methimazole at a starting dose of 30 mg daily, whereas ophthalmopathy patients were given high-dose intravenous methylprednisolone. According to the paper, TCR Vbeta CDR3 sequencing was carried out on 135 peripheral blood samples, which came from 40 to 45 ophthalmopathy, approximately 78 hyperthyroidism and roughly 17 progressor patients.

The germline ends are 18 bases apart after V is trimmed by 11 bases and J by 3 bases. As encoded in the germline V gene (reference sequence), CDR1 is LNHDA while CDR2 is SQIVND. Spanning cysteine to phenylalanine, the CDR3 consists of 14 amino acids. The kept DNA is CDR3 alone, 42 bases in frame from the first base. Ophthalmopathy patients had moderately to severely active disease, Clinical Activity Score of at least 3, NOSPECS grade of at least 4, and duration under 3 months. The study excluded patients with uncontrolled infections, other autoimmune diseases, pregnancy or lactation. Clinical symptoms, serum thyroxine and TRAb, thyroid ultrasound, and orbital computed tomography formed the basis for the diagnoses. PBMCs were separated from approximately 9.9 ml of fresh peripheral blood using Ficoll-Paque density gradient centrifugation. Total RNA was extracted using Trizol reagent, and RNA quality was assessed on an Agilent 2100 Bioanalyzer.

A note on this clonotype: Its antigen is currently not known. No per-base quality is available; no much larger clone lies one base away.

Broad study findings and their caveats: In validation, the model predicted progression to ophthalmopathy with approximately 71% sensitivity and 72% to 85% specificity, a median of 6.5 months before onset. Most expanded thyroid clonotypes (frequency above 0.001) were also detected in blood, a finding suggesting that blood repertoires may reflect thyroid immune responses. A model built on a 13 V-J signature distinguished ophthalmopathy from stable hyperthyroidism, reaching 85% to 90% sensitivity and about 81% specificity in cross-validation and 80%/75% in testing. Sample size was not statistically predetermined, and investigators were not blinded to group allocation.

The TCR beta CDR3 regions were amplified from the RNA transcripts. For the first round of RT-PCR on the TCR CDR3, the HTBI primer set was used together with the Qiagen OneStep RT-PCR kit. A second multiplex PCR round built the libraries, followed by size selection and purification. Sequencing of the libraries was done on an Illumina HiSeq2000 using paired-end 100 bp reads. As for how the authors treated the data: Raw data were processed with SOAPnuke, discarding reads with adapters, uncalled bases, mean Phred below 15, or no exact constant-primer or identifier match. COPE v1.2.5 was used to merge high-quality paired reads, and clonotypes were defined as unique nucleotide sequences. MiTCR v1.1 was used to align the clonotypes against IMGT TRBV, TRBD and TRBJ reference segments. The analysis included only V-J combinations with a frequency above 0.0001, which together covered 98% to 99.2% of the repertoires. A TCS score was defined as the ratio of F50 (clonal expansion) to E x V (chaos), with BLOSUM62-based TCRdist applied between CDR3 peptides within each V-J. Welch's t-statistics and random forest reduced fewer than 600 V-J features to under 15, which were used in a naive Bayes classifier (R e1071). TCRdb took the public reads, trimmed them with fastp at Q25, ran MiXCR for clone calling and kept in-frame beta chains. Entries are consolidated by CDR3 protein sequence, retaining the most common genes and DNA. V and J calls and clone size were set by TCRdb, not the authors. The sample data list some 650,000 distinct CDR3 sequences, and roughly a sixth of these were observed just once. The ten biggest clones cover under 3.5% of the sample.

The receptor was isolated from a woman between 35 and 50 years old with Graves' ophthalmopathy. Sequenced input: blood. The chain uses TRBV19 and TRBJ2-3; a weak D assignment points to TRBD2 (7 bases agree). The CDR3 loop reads CAAGRGALTDTQYF. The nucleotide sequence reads TGTGCCGCCGGCCGGGGGGCGCTGACAGATACGCAGTATTTT. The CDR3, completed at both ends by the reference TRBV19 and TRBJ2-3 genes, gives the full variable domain DGGITQSPKYLFRKEGQNVTLSCEQNLNHDAMYWYRQDPGQGLRLIYYSQIVNDFQKGDIAEGYSVSREKKESFPLTVTSAQKNPTAFYLCAAGRGALTDTQYFGPGTRLTVL.